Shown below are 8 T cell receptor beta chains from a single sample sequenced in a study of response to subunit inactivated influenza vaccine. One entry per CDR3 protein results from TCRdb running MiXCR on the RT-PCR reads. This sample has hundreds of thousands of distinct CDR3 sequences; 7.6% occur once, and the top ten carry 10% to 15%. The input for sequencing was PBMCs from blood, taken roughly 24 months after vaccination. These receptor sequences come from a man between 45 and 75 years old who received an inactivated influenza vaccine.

CDR3 sequence (DNA): TGTGCCAGCAGCTCCAGGCCGCGAGGTCCCTCCTACAATGAGCAGTTCTTC. It specifies CASSSRPRGPSYNEQFF. This chain links TRBV11-2 with TRBJ2-1; D gene uncertain. The germline V gene encodes CDR1 SGHAT and CDR2 FQNNGV. Trimming cost V 4 bases and J 0 bases, with 16 bases left between them. This CDR3 spans 17 amino acids.

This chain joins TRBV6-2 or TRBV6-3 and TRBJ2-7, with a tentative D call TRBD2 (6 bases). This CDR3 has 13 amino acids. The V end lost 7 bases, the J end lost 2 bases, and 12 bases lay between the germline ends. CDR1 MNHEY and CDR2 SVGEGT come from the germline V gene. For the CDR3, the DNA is TGTGCCAGCACTGCCTCGGGAGCCTACGAGCAGTACTTC. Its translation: CASTASGAYEQYF.

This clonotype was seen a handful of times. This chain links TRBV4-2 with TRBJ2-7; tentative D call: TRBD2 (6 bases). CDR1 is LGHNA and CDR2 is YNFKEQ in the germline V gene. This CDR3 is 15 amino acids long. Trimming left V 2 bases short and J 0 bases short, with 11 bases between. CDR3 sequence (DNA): TGTGCCAGCAGCCAAACTAGCCTTAGCTCCTACGAGCAGTACTTC. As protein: CASSQTSLSSYEQYF.

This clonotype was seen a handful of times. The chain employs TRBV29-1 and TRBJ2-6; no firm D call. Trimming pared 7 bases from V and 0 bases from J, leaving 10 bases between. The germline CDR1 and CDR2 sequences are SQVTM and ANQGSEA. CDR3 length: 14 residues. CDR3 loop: CSAEVFSGANVLTF. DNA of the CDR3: TGCAGCGCCGAGGTATTCTCTGGGGCCAACGTCCTGACTTTC. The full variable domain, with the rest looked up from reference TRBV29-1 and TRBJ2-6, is SAVISQKPSRDICQRGTSLTIQCQVDSQVTMMFWYRQQPGQSLTLIATANQGSEATYESGFVIDKFPISRPNLTFSTLTVSNMSPEDSSIYLCSAEVFSGANVLTFGAGSRLTVL.

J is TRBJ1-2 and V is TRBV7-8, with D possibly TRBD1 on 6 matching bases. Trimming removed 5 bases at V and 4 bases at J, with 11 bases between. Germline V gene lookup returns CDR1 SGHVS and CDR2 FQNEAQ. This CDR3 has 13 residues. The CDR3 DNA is TGTGCCAGCAGCCCCAGGGGCGCCTATGGCTACACCTTC. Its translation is CASSPRGAYGYTF.

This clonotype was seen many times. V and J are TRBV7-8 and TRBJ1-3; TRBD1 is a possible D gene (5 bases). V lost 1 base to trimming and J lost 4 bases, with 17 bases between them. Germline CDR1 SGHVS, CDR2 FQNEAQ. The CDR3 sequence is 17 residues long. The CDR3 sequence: CASSLERVVPGGNTIYF. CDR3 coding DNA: TGTGCCAGCAGCTTAGAACGGGTGGTTCCAGGGGGAAACACCATATATTTT.

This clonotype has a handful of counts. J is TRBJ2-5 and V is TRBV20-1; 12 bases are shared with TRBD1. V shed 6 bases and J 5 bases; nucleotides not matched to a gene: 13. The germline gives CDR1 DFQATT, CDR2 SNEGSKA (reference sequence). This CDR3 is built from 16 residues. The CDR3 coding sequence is TGCAGTGCCTCCGCCCCAGGGACAGGGGGCGATGAGACCCAGTACTTC. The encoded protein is CSASAPGTGGDETQYF.

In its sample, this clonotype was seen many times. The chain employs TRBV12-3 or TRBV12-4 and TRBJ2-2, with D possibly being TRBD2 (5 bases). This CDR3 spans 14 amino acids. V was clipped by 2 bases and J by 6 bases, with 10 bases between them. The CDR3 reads CASSLLSDSGELFF. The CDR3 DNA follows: TGTGCCAGCAGTTTACTTAGCGACTCCGGGGAGCTGTTTTTT.